These 11 T cell receptor beta chains originate from one sample sequenced in a study of T cells in Graves' hyperthyroidism and ophthalmopathy. Authors of the study amplified TCR beta CDR3 regions from RNA transcripts. First-round RT-PCR with HTBI primers amplified the TCR CDR3 region. Each CDR3 protein is one row after TCRdb ran MiXCR on the multiplex PCR reads. The data contain hundreds of thousands of distinct CDR3 sequences, over 40% of them singletons. Input material: peripheral blood or thyroid tissue (not recorded which). The origin of the receptors is an adult man with Graves' disease, either hyperthyroidism or ophthalmopathy (not recorded which).

The chain is built from TRBV24-1 and TRBJ2-3, with unresolved D. Germline V gene sequence: CDR1 KGHDR, CDR2 SFDVKD. The CDR3 length is 12 residues. The V end was cut by 3 bases, the J end by 10 bases, with 10 bases between. This chain's CDR3 is CATSDLGAAQYF. The CDR3 DNA is TGTGCCACCAGTGATCTGGGCGCGGCGCAGTATTTT.

This clonotype was detected a few times. The chain carries TRBV9 and TRBJ2-7; D ambiguous. The V end lost 7 bases, the J end lost 3 bases, and 11 bases lay between the germline ends. This CDR3 has 12 amino acids. The germline CDR1 and CDR2 sequences are SGDLS and YYNGEE. The DNA of the CDR3 is TGTGCCAGCTGCTCGGCAGGCTACGAGCAGTACTTC. Translating it yields CASCSAGYEQYF.

The chain uses TRBV5-6 and TRBJ2-7; the match to TRBD1 covers 7 bases. Per the germline V gene, CDR1 is SGHDT and CDR2 is YYEEEE. With V trimmed by 4 bases and J by 2 bases, 6 bases remained unmatched. This CDR3 is 14 amino acids long. DNA of the CDR3: TGTGCCAGCAGCCCCGCGGACAGGACCTACGAGCAGTACTTC. Its protein is CASSPADRTYEQYF.

This chain connects TRBV5-1 to TRBJ1-1, with 7 nucleotides matching TRBD1. This CDR3 spans 13 amino acids. CDR1 is SGHRS and CDR2 is YFSETQ in the germline V gene. After removal of 6 bases from V and 0 bases from J, the junction contained 2 bases not matched to a gene. CDR3 loop: CASKGQMNTEAFF. In DNA form, the CDR3 reads TGCGCCAGCAAGGGACAGATGAACACTGAAGCTTTCTTT.

The table lists this clonotype with many counts. CDR3 DNA sequence: TGTGCCAGCAGCCTCCGCGGGGCTAACTATGGCTACACCTTC. Protein: CASSLRGANYGYTF. The chain has TRBV7-9 and TRBJ1-2; D unclear. The germline gives CDR1 SEHNR, CDR2 FQNEAQ (reference sequence). Trimming cost V 5 bases and J 0 bases, with 10 bases left between them. The CDR3 is 14 amino acids.

The chain combines TRBV24-1 with TRBJ1-1; D not certain. The CDR3 is made up of 15 amino acids. CDR1 and CDR2 (germline): KGHDR, SFDVKD. V was clipped by 11 bases and J by 4 bases, with 22 bases between them. The CDR3 bases are TGTGCCAGCAGCGAACAGCCCCGGGGTGGCACTGAAGCTTTCTTT. Encoded protein: CASSEQPRGGTEAFF.

This clonotype came up a few times. V gene TRBV20-1 combines with J gene TRBJ2-6; D is perhaps TRBD2 (6 bases). Trimming removed 3 bases at V and 3 bases at J, with 15 bases between. The germline gives CDR1 DFQATT, CDR2 SNEGSKA (reference sequence). The length of the CDR3 is 16 residues. The CDR3 loop reads CSASRLELFGANVLTF. CDR3 DNA sequence: TGCAGTGCTAGTAGACTAGAACTCTTTGGGGCCAACGTCCTGACTTTC.

Notes on this clonotype: Without the conserved terminal phenylalanine or tryptophan, this CDR3 likely stems from a read error. The limits of the CDR3 on the DNA are not certain, so only TCRdb's listed CDR3 is given. The chain carries TRBV20-1 and TRBJ1-5; TRBD1 is the table's D call, not checked against the DNA. The V gene's germline CDR1 is DFQATT and CDR2 SNEGSKA (reference sequence). Termini included, the CDR3 measures 9 amino acids. CDR3 sequence: CSARGTGGV.

The table lists this clonotype with many counts. V is TRBV20-1 and J is TRBJ1-5; D is perhaps TRBD1 (5 bases). V was trimmed by 5 bases and J by 3 bases, leaving 11 bases between them. Germline V CDR1 and CDR2: DFQATT, SNEGSKA (reference sequence). The CDR3 is 13 residues long. CDR3 DNA: TGCAGTGCTTCCGGGACGCTCAATCAGCCCCAGCATTTT. The encoded protein is CSASGTLNQPQHF.

The J gene is TRBJ1-1, the V gene TRBV19, with D tentatively TRBD1 (5 bases). Trimming left V 7 bases short and J 3 bases short, with 9 bases between. The CDR3 consists of 12 residues. Germline assignment: CDR1 LNHDA and CDR2 SQIVND (reference sequence). The CDR3 sequence: CASKGRDTEAFF. CDR3 bases: TGTGCCAGTAAGGGGAGGGACACTGAAGCTTTCTTT.

This clonotype occurred a few times. The CDR3 DNA is TGCAGTGCGCGGGCCTACAATGAGCAGTTCTTC. Amino acids: CSARAYNEQFF. The chain recombines TRBV20-1 with TRBJ2-7; a possible D gene is TRBD2 (5 bases). The J call may be wrong; the DNA end is better matched by TRBJ2-1. Germline assignment: CDR1 DFQATT and CDR2 SNEGSKA (reference sequence). The CDR3 has 11 amino acids.